The 11 T cell receptor beta chains below were found in one sample sequenced in a study of blood T cell repertoires in COVID-19. Clones were read by immunoSEQ multiplex PCR, and TCRdb kept only the in-frame ones, dropping some. The table lists around 80,000 clones, almost 85% of them singletons. Sequences were obtained from peripheral blood. These receptors came from a man older than 75 with acute or convalescent COVID-19.

The chain couples TRBV2 to TRBJ1-4; 8 bases are a match to TRBD1. V lost 5 bases, J lost 5 bases, and 4 bases stayed unmatched. The CDR3 is 14 amino acids. The germline V gene encodes CDR1 SNHLY and CDR2 FYNNEI. The DNA of the CDR3 is TGTGCCAGCAGTCGGACAGGGTCGAATGAAAAACTGTTTTTT. It translates to CASSRTGSNEKLFF.

The gene calls are TRBV5-1 and TRBJ2-5; D is possibly TRBD2 (5 bases). The germline V gene encodes CDR1 SGHRS and CDR2 YFSETQ. Deletions cut 2 bases from V and 2 bases from J, with 10 bases between. The CDR3 is 14 residues long. CDR3 amino acids: CASSFLGRQETQYF. CDR3 sequence (DNA): TGCGCCAGCAGCTTTTTAGGGAGACAAGAGACCCAGTACTTC.

This clone was found once. This chain links TRBV12-5 with TRBJ1-1, with no clear D. The CDR3 spans 15 residues. The V gene's germline CDR1 is LGHNT and CDR2 FRNRAP. Trimming shortened V by 4 bases and J by 5 bases, and 17 bases separated the two germline ends. As DNA, the CDR3 is TGTGCTAGTGGTTCGTCCCGGGTTCCCAAAACTGAAGCTTTCTTT. Encoded protein: CASGSSRVPKTEAFF.

The gene calls are TRBV18 and TRBJ1-2, with 8 bases identical to TRBD1. This CDR3 has 16 residues. In germline, CDR1 is KGHSH, CDR2 LQKENI. The trim removed 3 bases at V and 6 bases at J, leaving 12 bases unmatched. CDR3 in amino acids: CASSPITAGGSDGYTF. The DNA of the CDR3 is TGTGCCAGCTCACCGATCACCGCAGGGGGCTCTGATGGCTACACCTTC.

The chain employs TRBV3-1 (or the pseudogene TRBV3-2) and TRBJ1-1, with 8 bases that match TRBD1. CDR3 size: 16 residues. V was clipped by 4 bases and J by 4 bases; unmatched bases: 11. Germline loops: CDR1 LGHDT, CDR2 YNNKEL (reference sequence). For the CDR3, the DNA is TGTGCCAGCAGCCCTGGACAGGGAGTAGGAGGCACTGAAGCTTTCTTT. Protein product: CASSPGQGVGGTEAFF.

This clone was found once. CDR3: CASSPSRGTGELFF. The CDR3 DNA reads as TGTGCCAGCAGTCCTTCTCGAGGCACCGGGGAGCTGTTTTTT. The chain couples TRBV2 to TRBJ2-2; D is unclear. V shed 5 bases and J shed 4 bases, with 11 bases lying between them. CDR1 and CDR2 (germline): SNHLY, FYNNEI. The length of the CDR3 is 14 residues.

The chain employs TRBV24-1 and TRBJ1-6, with 7 bases lining up with TRBD1. The CDR3 totals 17 residues. From germline, CDR1 is KGHDR and CDR2 SFDVKD. The V segment lost 4 bases and the J segment 6 bases; nucleotides outside the gene matches: 11. CDR3 coding DNA: TGTGCCACCAGTGAGGAACGCACAGGGGTGGGTAATTCACCCCTCCACTTT. Translating it yields CATSEERTGVGNSPLHF.

V gene TRBV6-5 combines with J gene TRBJ1-2; 7 bases line up with TRBD1. Germline CDR1 and CDR2: MNHEY and SVGAGI. The V gene end was trimmed by 7 bases and the J gene end by 2 bases; junction bases not matched to a gene: 7. This CDR3 has 14 residues. The CDR3 nucleotides are TGTGCCAGCAAACCGGGACAGCAGAACTATGGCTACACCTTC. This sequence encodes CASKPGQQNYGYTF.

This chain uses TRBV7-9 with TRBJ1-4, with D possibly being TRBD1 (6 bases). The CDR3 spans 17 residues. V was shortened by 1 base and J by 7 bases, with 19 bases between the two germline ends. Germline CDR1 is SEHNR and CDR2 is FQNEAQ (reference sequence). The CDR3 is CASSLEGGPVYGEKLFF. CDR3 DNA: TGTGCCAGCAGCTTAGAGGGGGGGCCGGTATATGGTGAAAAACTGTTTTTT.

The rearrangement joins TRBV2 to TRBJ2-3; 7 bases fit TRBD2. CDR1 and CDR2 (germline): SNHLY, FYNNEI. This CDR3 has 15 residues. The J segment lost 2 bases and the V segment lost 6 bases, leaving 8 bases of the junction unmatched. The CDR3 DNA follows: TGTGCCAGCAGGATCGGGCTAGCGGTCACAGATACGCAGTATTTT. This codes for CASRIGLAVTDTQYF. Complete variable domain (other parts from reference TRBV2 and TRBJ2-3): EPEVTQTPSHQVTQMGQEVILRCVPISNHLYFYWYRQILGQKVEFLVSFYNNEISEKSEIFDDQFSVERPDGSNFTLKIRSTKLEDSAMYFCASRIGLAVTDTQYFGPGTRLTVL.

The chain has TRBV6-5 and TRBJ2-7, with TRBD1 identical over 8 bases. The germline V gene has CDR1 MNHEY and CDR2 SVGAGI. This CDR3 has 15 amino acids. The ends lost 0 bases at V and 1 base at J; junction bases unmatched: 2. The CDR3 DNA follows: TGTGCCAGCAGTTACTCGGGACAGGAGTCCTACGAGCAGTACTTC. Its translation: CASSYSGQESYEQYF.